This TCR beta chain was captured by sequencing in a study of CD8 T cells in ankylosing spondylitis. Construction of TCR beta libraries was performed using quantitative 5'-RACE with molecular barcodes. TCRdb independently ran MiXCR on the 5' RACE reads; one entry per CDR3 protein. The data show some 140,000 distinct CDR3 sequences, roughly 8.8% seen once. In its sample, this clonotype was seen many times. The antigen remains unidentified. Trimming shortened V by 0 bases and J by 0 bases, and 4 bases separated the two germline ends. CDR1 is SGHDT and CDR2 is YYEEEE in the germline V gene. This CDR3 has 14 residues. Study outcomes and limitations: Within ankylosing spondylitis blood, a TCR beta motif made up of several highly homologous variants appeared to be characteristic. Those disease-linked clones were CD8+; they were also relatively rare in peripheral blood.

The sequence came from a male donor with ankylosing spondylitis. What was sequenced was synovial fluid, either unsorted or a sorted T cell fraction (not recorded which). The chain is built from TRBV5-6 and TRBJ2-4; D is uncertain. As DNA, the CDR3 is TGTGCCAGCAGCTTGGGTGCAGCCAAAAACATTCAGTACTTC. It yields the protein CASSLGAAKNIQYF.